The 9 T cell receptor beta chains below were found in one sample sequenced in a study of shared clonotypes between healthy human individuals (TCRdb year 2020). For the CD8 naive samples, CD45RO-negative cells were positively selected for CCR7, yielding a CD45RA+CCR7+ population from which TemRA cells were excluded. Receptor libraries were prepared by the immunoSEQ multiplex PCR assay. The table was pulled from immuneACCESS by TCRdb, which kept in-frame rearrangements only. Such tables lose some clones; where checked, under half of the loss comes from unresolved V genes, and the rest has no known cause. Across this sample there are around 2.1 million clones, with around 93% seen only once. The ten top clones hold more than 1.5% of the sample. Sequencing used naive CD8+ T cells from PBMCs. According to the study, the label for this sample's cell subset or site signals: CD45RA+CCR7+. The receptors derive from a man aged 18 to 35 in good health. Some clones in this sample may be carry-over from other donors' samples.

The J gene is TRBJ1-1, the V gene TRBV6-5, with D uncertain. Per germline, CDR1 MNHEY and CDR2 SVGAGI. The CDR3 extends over 13 amino acids. V was clipped by 7 bases and J by 11 bases, with 20 bases between them. The CDR3 here is CASNSRNSGLAFF. Here the CDR3 DNA reads TGTGCCAGCAATAGCAGAAACTCCGGATTGGCTTTCTTT.

The V call is TRBV19, the J call TRBJ2-1; the D gene is possibly TRBD2 (6 bases). Germline V lookup: CDR1 LNHDA, CDR2 SQIVND (reference sequence). The CDR3 sequence is 15 residues long. V was trimmed by 3 bases and J by 0 bases, leaving 9 bases between them. The CDR3 reads CASSIVEGSYNEQFF. Here the CDR3 DNA reads TGTGCCAGTAGTATCGTGGAGGGCTCCTACAATGAGCAGTTCTTC.

The chain employs TRBV5-1 and TRBJ1-2, with 8 bases that match TRBD1. Germline V gene lookup returns CDR1 SGHRS and CDR2 YFSETQ. Trimming at V came to 2 bases and at J to 4 bases, leaving 7 bases not matched to a gene. This CDR3 is built from 15 residues. CDR3 sequence reads: CASSFGQGAGYGYTF. The CDR3 DNA reads TGCGCCAGCAGCTTTGGACAGGGAGCAGGCTATGGCTACACCTTC. Drawing the rest from reference TRBV5-1 and TRBJ1-2, the complete variable domain is KAGVTQTPRYLIKTRGQQVTLSCSPISGHRSVSWYQQTPGQGLQFLFEYFSETQRNKGNFPGRFSGRQFSNSRSEMNVSTLELGDSALYLCASSFGQGAGYGYTFGSGTRLTVV.

The chain carries TRBV27 and TRBJ2-1; TRBD2 matches 7 bases. Trimming cost V 5 bases and J 8 bases; bases outside gene matches: 12. CDR1 is MNHEY, CDR2 SMNVEV, per germline (reference sequence). This CDR3 region has 15 residues. The CDR3 loop reads CASSLRSGGWDEQFF. The CDR3 DNA reads TGTGCCAGCAGTCTAAGGTCCGGGGGGTGGGATGAGCAGTTCTTC.

V is TRBV7-9 and J is TRBJ2-2; D could derive from TRBD1 or TRBD2 (6 bases each). In germline, CDR1 is SEHNR, CDR2 FQNEAQ (reference sequence). The length of the CDR3 is 16 residues. The V end was cut by 7 bases, the J end by 0 bases, with 15 bases between. In nucleotides, the CDR3 is TGTGCCAGCAATCCTACGGGGGCCACGAACACCGGGGAGCTGTTTTTT. Translation gives CASNPTGATNTGELFF.

This clone was found once. The chain recombines TRBV10-3 with TRBJ2-5; 10 bases align to TRBD2. The CDR3 spans 16 residues. The junction had 7 bases not matched to a gene; V was cut back by 3 bases and J by 3 bases. CDR1 and CDR2 (germline): ENHRY, SYGVKD. The CDR3 coding sequence is TGTGCCATCAGTGATACTAGCGGGGACAAGAAAGAGACCCAGTACTTC. It yields the protein CAISDTSGDKKETQYF.

The rearrangement uses TRBV27 and TRBJ2-7; 10 bases map to TRBD2. This CDR3 comprises 15 residues. The germline V gene encodes CDR1 MNHEY and CDR2 SMNVEV (reference sequence). The V and J ends lost 1 base and 6 bases, in that order; junction bases with no gene match: 6. CDR3: CASSLWSSGRVEQYF. In DNA, the CDR3 is TGTGCCAGCAGTTTATGGTCTAGCGGGAGAGTCGAGCAGTACTTC.

The chain couples TRBV7-9 to TRBJ2-2; 8 bases line up with TRBD1. Trimming at V came to 5 bases and at J to 5 bases, leaving 10 bases not matched to a gene. Germline V gene sequence: CDR1 SEHNR, CDR2 FQNEAQ (reference sequence). There are 16 residues in the CDR3. CDR3 bases: TGTGCCAGCAGCCTCGGGACAGGCTTACGGACCGGGGAGCTGTTTTTT. Its translation: CASSLGTGLRTGELFF.

The chain joins TRBV4-3 to TRBJ2-7; 12 nucleotides agree with TRBD2. The V segment lost 1 base and the J segment 2 bases; nucleotides outside the gene matches: 6. Per germline, CDR1 LGHNA and CDR2 YSLEER. This CDR3 contains 17 residues. The CDR3 loop is CASSQGLAGDPTYEQYF. CDR3 DNA sequence: TGCGCCAGCAGCCAAGGACTAGCGGGAGACCCAACCTACGAGCAGTACTTC.